One and the same sample provided the 16 T cell receptor beta chains below, sequenced in a study of blood T cell repertoires in COVID-19. Generated by immunoSEQ multiplex PCR, the TCRdb table keeps only in-frame clones and is missing some. The repertoire holds approximately 70,000 clones, with about 90% as singletons. The sequencing input was peripheral blood. The receptors come from a woman of 80 years or more with active COVID-19.

The genes are TRBV5-1 and TRBJ1-3; 7 nucleotides match TRBD1. Germline CDR1 is SGHRS and CDR2 is YFSETQ. The CDR3 runs 15 residues. Trimming removed 4 bases from V and 0 bases from J; junction bases left unmatched: 4. The CDR3 region is CASSGDRASGNTIYF. The CDR3 DNA reads as TGCGCCAGCAGCGGTGACAGGGCCTCTGGAAACACCATATATTTT. Full variable domain (remainder filled in from reference TRBV5-1 and TRBJ1-3): KAGVTQTPRYLIKTRGQQVTLSCSPISGHRSVSWYQQTPGQGLQFLFEYFSETQRNKGNFPGRFSGRQFSNSRSEMNVSTLELGDSALYLCASSGDRASGNTIYFGEGSWLTVV.

The rearrangement uses TRBV18 and TRBJ2-5; possible D gene TRBD1, 6 bases. The V end was cut by 3 bases, the J end by 4 bases, with 21 bases between. Germline lookup yields CDR1 KGHSH and CDR2 LQKENI. There are 17 residues in the CDR3. CDR3 coding DNA: TGTGCCAGCTCACCCCCACAGGGTCTGTTTGGGGTAGAGACCCAGTACTTC. Its protein is CASSPPQGLFGVETQYF.

The V gene is TRBV10-3, the J gene TRBJ2-3, with D unclear. The CDR3 is 16 amino acids. The V gene lost 0 bases and the J gene lost 5 bases, with 15 bases spanning the gap. Germline CDR1 ENHRY, CDR2 SYGVKD. CDR3 sequence reads: CAISESAGSSVDTQYF. The CDR3 DNA is TGTGCCATCAGTGAGTCGGCAGGATCCTCGGTAGATACGCAGTATTTT.

The chain carries TRBV2 and TRBJ2-3, with TRBD2 matching over 9 bases. After removal of 7 bases from V and 0 bases from J, the junction contained 11 bases not matched to a gene. CDR1 and CDR2 (germline): SNHLY, FYNNEI. The CDR3 extends over 17 amino acids. The CDR3 DNA follows: TGTGCCAGCAAACTCGAAGGACTAGCGACTAGCACAGATACGCAGTATTTT. Encoded protein: CASKLEGLATSTDTQYF.

In nucleotides, the CDR3 is TGCAGTGCTAGTCTGGAGACCCAGTACTTC. Protein sequence: CSASLETQYF. The rearrangement links TRBV20-1 to TRBJ2-5; D ambiguous. The V gene's germline CDR1 is DFQATT and CDR2 SNEGSKA (reference sequence). The CDR3 covers 10 residues. V was trimmed by 3 bases and J by 5 bases, leaving 4 bases between them.

The chain joins TRBV5-1 to TRBJ2-2, with 12 bases fitting TRBD2. Germline CDR1 and CDR2: SGHRS and YFSETQ. Trimming at V came to 5 bases and at J to 6 bases, leaving 5 bases not matched to a gene. This CDR3 region has 15 residues. The DNA of the CDR3 is TGCGCCAGCAGATCTAGCGGGAGGGCCGCCGGGGAGCTGTTTTTT. Protein: CASRSSGRAAGELFF. Full variable domain (rest looked up from reference TRBV5-1 and TRBJ2-2): KAGVTQTPRYLIKTRGQQVTLSCSPISGHRSVSWYQQTPGQGLQFLFEYFSETQRNKGNFPGRFSGRQFSNSRSEMNVSTLELGDSALYLCASRSSGRAAGELFFGEGSRLTVL.

The rearrangement uses TRBV11-2 and TRBJ2-5; D is possibly TRBD1 (5 bases). The CDR3 totals 14 residues. V was cut by 5 bases and J by 1 base, with 11 bases left in between. The V gene's germline CDR1 is SGHAT and CDR2 FQNNGV. CDR3 protein: CASSLTRVQETQYF. The CDR3 DNA reads as TGTGCCAGCAGCCTAACCAGGGTCCAAGAGACCCAGTACTTC.

The V gene is TRBV28, the J gene TRBJ2-3; TRBD1 aligns across 9 bases. Trimming at V came to 4 bases and at J to 7 bases, leaving 9 bases not matched to a gene. Per the germline V gene, CDR1 is MDHEN and CDR2 is SYDVKM. The CDR3 is 15 residues long. CDR3 coding DNA: TGTGCCAGCAGTTCGCCGGGACAGGGTACAAATACGCAGTATTTT. Encoded protein: CASSSPGQGTNTQYF.

The chain employs TRBV28 and TRBJ2-2; perhaps TRBD2 as D (5 bases). The germline gives CDR1 MDHEN, CDR2 SYDVKM. The CDR3 has 14 amino acids. With 5 bases removed from V and 6 bases from J, the gap between germline ends came to 13 bases. In nucleotides, the CDR3 is TGTGCCAGCAGTCCACGGCCCGGGGCCGGGGAGCTGTTTTTT. This gives the protein CASSPRPGAGELFF.

The sample holds one count of this clone. This chain joins TRBV10-1 and TRBJ2-1; no reliable D call. V gave up 0 bases and J gave up 10 bases, with 7 bases separating them. The CDR3 totals 12 residues. Germline V gives CDR1 WNHNN, CDR2 SYGVQD (reference sequence). CDR3 in DNA: TGCGCCAGCAGTGAGTCACGAGTAGAGCAGTTCTTC. Protein sequence: CASSESRVEQFF.

This chain links TRBV4-1 with TRBJ2-1; 10 bases fit TRBD2. The V and J ends lost 2 bases and 6 bases, in that order; junction bases with no gene match: 7. The CDR3 totals 16 residues. Germline V gene data show CDR1 as MGHRA and CDR2 as YSYEKL. CDR3 loop: CASSQPRTSGLNEQFF. DNA for the CDR3: TGCGCCAGCAGCCAACCGAGGACTAGCGGCCTCAATGAGCAGTTCTTC.

The gene calls are TRBV7-2 and TRBJ2-1; 14 bases fit TRBD2. The trim removed 7 bases at V and 9 bases at J, leaving 11 bases unmatched. Per the germline V gene, CDR1 is SGHTA and CDR2 is FQGNSA. The length of the CDR3 is 16 residues. CDR3 nucleotide sequence: TGTGCCAGCAAGCTTACGGGACTAGCGGGAGCCTTTGAGCAGTTCTTC. Amino acids: CASKLTGLAGAFEQFF.

This clone showed up just once. The chain links TRBV7-3 to TRBJ2-3; TRBD2 aligns across 7 bases. V was pared by 1 base and J by 2 bases, with 24 bases of the junction left unmatched. Per germline, CDR1 SGHTA and CDR2 FQGTGA. This CDR3 comprises 22 residues. Written as DNA, the CDR3 is TGTGCCAGCAGCTTAATTTCCGGACTAGTCTCGTTTTCTAGGTTGAACACAGATACGCAGTATTTT. Protein: CASSLISGLVSFSRLNTDTQYF.

The gene calls are TRBV19 and TRBJ2-1; TRBD1 matches 8 bases. Germline V gene data show CDR1 as LNHDA and CDR2 as SQIVND (reference sequence). The CDR3 extends over 13 amino acids. V shed 8 bases, J shed 7 bases, and the junction held 7 bases outside the gene matches. The chain's CDR3 is CASFDRGANEQFF. The DNA for the CDR3 is TGTGCCAGTTTCGACAGGGGCGCGAATGAGCAGTTCTTC.

The CDR3 sequence: CASSQGQGSYEQYF. The CDR3 region has the DNA TGCGCCAGCAGCCAAGGACAGGGCTCCTACGAGCAGTACTTC. This chain links TRBV4-1 with TRBJ2-7, with 7 bases that match TRBD1. After removal of 1 base from V and 0 bases from J, the junction contained 0 bases not matched to a gene. CDR3 length equals 14 residues. Germline V gives CDR1 MGHRA, CDR2 YSYEKL.

V usage is TRBV19 and J usage is TRBJ1-4; 12 bases line up with TRBD1. The CDR3 runs 16 residues. Losses at the gene ends were 4 bases for V and 7 bases for J; bases not matched to a gene: 7. CDR1 is LNHDA and CDR2 is SQIVND in the germline V gene (reference sequence). The CDR3: CASSSRRDRGREKLFF. The CDR3 DNA reads TGTGCCAGTAGTAGTAGAAGGGACAGGGGGCGTGAAAAACTGTTTTTT.